This is a list of T cell receptor beta chains from one sample in a study of identical twins. TCRdb independently ran MiXCR on the 5' RACE reads; one entry per CDR3 protein. The table has around 240,000 distinct CDR3 sequences, 10% to 13% seen once. Sequenced sample: memory T cells sorted from blood. Receptors were obtained from a man aged 50-59 years in good health. CDR3s include the opening cysteine and the closing phenylalanine or tryptophan. Fields, in order: D gene, V gene, J gene, clone size, CDR3 DNA, CDR3 protein. D genes are given only for firm matches. The size field is filled for only some rows; it gives once, few, many or a size class.

D: TRBD1; V: TRBV20-1; J: TRBJ1-2; size: -; DNA: TGCAGTGCACCCGGGACAGGGGGGAACTATGGCTACACCTTC; CDR3: CSAPGTGGNYGYTF
D: -; V: TRBV5-5; J: TRBJ2-2; size: -; DNA: TGTGCCAGCAGCCCCCGGGCCGCTTATCTATCCGGGGAGCTGTTTTTT; CDR3: CASSPRAAYLSGELFF
D: -; V: TRBV29-1; J: TRBJ2-3; size: -; DNA: TGCAGCGTTGACAAAGGGGCCCTCACAGATACGCAGTATTTT; CDR3: CSVDKGALTDTQYF
D: TRBD2; V: TRBV25-1; J: TRBJ2-1; size: -; DNA: TGTGCCAGCAGTGATCCAGCGGGGGGGACGGATGAGCAGTTCTTC; CDR3: CASSDPAGGTDEQFF
D: -; V: TRBV20-1; J: TRBJ2-3; size: -; DNA: TGCAGTGCTAGAGGGACCGGGGGGCCAGATACGCAGTATTTT; CDR3: CSARGTGGPDTQYF
D: -; V: TRBV29-1; J: TRBJ2-6; size: many; DNA: TGCAGCATGCGGGACTGGGCCAACGTCCTGACTTTC; CDR3: CSMRDWANVLTF
D: -; V: TRBV5-1; J: TRBJ2-2; size: many; DNA: TGCGCCAGCAGCCCCGGGACCCTGAACACCGGGGAGCTGTTTTTT; CDR3: CASSPGTLNTGELFF
D: TRBD2; V: TRBV20-1; J: TRBJ2-3; size: few; DNA: TGCAGTCCGAAGACTAGCGGGATCACAGATACGCAGTATTTT; CDR3: CSPKTSGITDTQYF
D: TRBD1; V: TRBV28; J: TRBJ1-1; size: few; DNA: TGTGCCAGCAGTTCCCCAGGGGGCAAGGAGAACACTGAAGCTTTCTTT; CDR3: CASSSPGGKENTEAFF
D: -; V: TRBV4-1; J: TRBJ2-5; size: many; DNA: TGCGCCAGCAGCCAAGATCACGGACCCGCGGCAGAGACCCAGTACTTC; CDR3: CASSQDHGPAAETQYF
D: -; V: TRBV19; J: TRBJ1-4; size: -; DNA: TGTGCCAGTAGTATACTCGGCAGCGGAAATGAAAAACTGTTTTTT; CDR3: CASSILGSGNEKLFF
D: -; V: TRBV15; J: TRBJ2-1; size: many; DNA: TGTGCCACCAGTTCTCCGAGTAGAAGTATTCTCGATGAGCAGTTCTTC; CDR3: CATSSPSRSILDEQFF
D: -; V: TRBV5-1; J: TRBJ2-5; size: many; DNA: TGCGCCAGCAGCTTGGGAGGGGCAGCGCGACAAGAGACCCAGTACTTC; CDR3: CASSLGGAARQETQYF
D: -; V: TRBV7-2; J: TRBJ2-7; size: few; DNA: TGTGCCAGCAGCTCCGGGGACGGCTCCTACGAGCAGTACTTC; CDR3: CASSSGDGSYEQYF
D: -; V: TRBV5-1; J: TRBJ2-1; size: many; DNA: TGCGCCAGCAGCCCGGGACACCTCAATGAGCAGTTCTTC; CDR3: CASSPGHLNEQFF